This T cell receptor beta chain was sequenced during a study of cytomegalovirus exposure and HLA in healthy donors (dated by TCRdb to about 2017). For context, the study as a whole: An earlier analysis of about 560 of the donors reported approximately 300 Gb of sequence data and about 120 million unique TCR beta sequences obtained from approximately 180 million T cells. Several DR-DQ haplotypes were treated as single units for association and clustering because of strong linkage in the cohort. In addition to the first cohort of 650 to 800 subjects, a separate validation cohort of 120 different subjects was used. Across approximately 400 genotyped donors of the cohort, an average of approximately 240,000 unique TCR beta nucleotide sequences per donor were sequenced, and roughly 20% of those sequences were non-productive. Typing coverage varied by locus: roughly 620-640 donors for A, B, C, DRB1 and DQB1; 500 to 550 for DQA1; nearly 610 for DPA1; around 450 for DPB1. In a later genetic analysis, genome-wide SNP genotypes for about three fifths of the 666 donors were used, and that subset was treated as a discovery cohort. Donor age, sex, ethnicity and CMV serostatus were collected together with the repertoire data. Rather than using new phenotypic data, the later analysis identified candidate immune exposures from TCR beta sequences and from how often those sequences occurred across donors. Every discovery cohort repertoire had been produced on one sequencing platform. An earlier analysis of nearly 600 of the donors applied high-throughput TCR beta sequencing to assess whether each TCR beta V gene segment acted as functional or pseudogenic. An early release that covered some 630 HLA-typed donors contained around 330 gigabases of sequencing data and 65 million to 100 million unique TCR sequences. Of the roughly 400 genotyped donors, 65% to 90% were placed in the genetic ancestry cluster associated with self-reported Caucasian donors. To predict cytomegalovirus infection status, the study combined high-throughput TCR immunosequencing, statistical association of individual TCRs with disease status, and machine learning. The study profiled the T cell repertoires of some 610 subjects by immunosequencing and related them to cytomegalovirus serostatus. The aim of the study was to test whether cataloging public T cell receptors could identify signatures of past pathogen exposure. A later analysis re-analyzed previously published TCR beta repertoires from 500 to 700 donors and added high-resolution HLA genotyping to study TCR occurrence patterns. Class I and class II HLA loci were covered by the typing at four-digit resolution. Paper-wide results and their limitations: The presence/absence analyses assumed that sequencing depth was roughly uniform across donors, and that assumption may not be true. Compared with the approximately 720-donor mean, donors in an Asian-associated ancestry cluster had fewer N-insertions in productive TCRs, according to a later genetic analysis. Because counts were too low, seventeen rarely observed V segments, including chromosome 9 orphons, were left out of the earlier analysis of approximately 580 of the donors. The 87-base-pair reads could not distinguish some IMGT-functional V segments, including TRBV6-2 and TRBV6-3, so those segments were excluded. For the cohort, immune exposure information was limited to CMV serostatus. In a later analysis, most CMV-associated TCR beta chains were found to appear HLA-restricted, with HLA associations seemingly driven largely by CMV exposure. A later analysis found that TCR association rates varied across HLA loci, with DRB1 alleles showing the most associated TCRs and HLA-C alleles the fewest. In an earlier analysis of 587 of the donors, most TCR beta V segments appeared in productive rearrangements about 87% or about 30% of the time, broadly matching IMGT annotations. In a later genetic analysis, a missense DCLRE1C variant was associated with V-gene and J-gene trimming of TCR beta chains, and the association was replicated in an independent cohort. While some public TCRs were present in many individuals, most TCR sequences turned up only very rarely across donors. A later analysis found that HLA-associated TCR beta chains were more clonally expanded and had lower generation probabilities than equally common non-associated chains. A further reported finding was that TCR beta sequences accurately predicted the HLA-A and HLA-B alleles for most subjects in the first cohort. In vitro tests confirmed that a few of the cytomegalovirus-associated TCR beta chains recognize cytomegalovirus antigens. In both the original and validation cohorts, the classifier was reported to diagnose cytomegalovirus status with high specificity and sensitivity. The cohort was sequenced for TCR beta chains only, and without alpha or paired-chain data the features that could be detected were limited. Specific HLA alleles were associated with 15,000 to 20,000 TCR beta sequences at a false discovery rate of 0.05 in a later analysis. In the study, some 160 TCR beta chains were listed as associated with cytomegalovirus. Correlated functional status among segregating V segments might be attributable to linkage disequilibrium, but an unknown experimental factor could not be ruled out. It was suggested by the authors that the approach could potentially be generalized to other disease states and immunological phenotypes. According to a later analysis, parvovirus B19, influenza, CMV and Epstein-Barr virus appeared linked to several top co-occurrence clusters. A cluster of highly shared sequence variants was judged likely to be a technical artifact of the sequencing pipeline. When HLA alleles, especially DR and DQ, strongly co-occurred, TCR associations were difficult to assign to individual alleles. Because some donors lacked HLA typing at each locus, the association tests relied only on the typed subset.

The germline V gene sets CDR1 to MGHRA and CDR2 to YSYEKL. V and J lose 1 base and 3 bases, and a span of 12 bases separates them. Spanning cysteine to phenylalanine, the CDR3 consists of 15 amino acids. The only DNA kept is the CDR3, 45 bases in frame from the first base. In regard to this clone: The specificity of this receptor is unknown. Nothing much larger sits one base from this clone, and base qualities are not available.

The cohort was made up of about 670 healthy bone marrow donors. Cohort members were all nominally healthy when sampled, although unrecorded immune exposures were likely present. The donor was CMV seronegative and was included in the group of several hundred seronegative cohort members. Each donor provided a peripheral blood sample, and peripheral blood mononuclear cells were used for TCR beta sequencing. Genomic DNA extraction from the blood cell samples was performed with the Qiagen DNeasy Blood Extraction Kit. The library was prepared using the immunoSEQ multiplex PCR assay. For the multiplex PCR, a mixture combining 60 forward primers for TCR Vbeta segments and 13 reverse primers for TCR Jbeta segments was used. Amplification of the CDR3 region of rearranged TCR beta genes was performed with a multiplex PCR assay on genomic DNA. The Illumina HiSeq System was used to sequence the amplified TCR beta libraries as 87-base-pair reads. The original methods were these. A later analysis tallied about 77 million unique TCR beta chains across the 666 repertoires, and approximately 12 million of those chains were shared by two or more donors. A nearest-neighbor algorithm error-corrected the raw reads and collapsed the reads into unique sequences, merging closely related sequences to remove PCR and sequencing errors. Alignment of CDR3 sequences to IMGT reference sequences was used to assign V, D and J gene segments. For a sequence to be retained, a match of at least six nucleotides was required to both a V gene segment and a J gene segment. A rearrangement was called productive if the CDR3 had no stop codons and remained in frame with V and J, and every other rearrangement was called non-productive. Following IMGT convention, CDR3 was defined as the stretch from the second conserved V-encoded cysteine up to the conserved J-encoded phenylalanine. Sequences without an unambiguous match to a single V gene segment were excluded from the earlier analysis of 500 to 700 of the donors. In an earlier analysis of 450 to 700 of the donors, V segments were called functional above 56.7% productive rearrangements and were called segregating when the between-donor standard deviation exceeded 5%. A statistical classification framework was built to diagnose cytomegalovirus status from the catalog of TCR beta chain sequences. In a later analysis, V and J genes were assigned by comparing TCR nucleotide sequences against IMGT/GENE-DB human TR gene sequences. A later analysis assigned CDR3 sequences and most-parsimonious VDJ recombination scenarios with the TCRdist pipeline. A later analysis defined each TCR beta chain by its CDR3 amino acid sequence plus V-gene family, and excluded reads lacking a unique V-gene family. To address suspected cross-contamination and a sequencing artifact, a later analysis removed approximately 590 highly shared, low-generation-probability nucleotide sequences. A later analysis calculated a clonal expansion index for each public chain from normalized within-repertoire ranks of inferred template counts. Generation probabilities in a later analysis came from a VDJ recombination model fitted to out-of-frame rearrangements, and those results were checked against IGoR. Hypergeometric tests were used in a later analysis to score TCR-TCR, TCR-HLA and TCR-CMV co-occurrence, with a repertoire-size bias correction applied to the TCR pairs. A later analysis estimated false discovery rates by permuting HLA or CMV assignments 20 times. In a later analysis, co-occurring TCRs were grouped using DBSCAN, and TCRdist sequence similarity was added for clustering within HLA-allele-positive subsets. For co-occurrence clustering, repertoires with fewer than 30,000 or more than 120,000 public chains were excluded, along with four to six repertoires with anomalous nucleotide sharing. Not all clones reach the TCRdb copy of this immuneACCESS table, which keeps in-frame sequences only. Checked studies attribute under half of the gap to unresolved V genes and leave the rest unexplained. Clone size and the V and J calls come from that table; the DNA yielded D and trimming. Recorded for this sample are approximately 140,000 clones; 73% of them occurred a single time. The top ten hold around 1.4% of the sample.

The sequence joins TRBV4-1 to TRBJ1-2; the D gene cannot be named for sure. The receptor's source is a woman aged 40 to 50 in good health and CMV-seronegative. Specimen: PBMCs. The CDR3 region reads CASSQVQPSDYGYTF. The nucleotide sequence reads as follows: TGCGCCAGCAGCCAAGTACAACCGAGCGACTATGGCTACACCTTC.